This T cell receptor (beta chain) is from a study of blood T cell repertoires in COVID-19. Study details: Researchers got acute and convalescent COVID-19 samples from the United States, Italy and Spain. T cells, B-cell-depleted T cells, or PBMCs provided the cDNA or gDNA that served as material.

The germline CDR1 and CDR2 sequences are SGHRS and YFSETQ. The trim removed 4 bases at V and 4 bases at J, leaving 7 bases unmatched. The CDR3 runs 15 residues. Authors' processing steps: Reference gene primer amplification in the assay estimated nucleated cell counts. TCRdb's copy holds only in-frame clones and misses some; the assay was immunoSEQ multiplex PCR. D and trimming were read from the DNA, whereas the V and J calls and clone size are those reported in that table. Of some 150,000 clones detected, around 83% appear once; the ten largest clones hold about 29%. Sequenced material: peripheral blood. The chain uses TRBV5-1 and TRBJ1-2; TRBD1 agrees at 10 bases. This TCR came from a woman in her sixties with acute or convalescent COVID-19. The CDR3 sequence is CASSQMGQGIYGYTF. The CDR3 nucleotides are TGCGCCAGCAGCCAAATGGGACAGGGGATCTATGGCTACACCTTC.